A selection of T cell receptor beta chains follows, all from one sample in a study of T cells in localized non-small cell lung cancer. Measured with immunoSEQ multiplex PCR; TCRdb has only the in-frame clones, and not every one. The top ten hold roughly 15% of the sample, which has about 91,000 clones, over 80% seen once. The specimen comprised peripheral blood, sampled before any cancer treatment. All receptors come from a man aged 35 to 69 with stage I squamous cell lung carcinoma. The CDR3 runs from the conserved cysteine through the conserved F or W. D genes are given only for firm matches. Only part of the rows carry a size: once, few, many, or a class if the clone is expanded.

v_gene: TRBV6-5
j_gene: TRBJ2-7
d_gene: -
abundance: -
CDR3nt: TGTGCCAGCAAGACACCCAACTCCTACGAGCAGTACTTC
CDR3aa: CASKTPNSYEQYF

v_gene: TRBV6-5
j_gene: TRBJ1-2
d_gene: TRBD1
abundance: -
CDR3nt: TGTGCCAGCAGTCGTAACAGGGGGCTGCGGGGCTACACCTTC
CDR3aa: CASSRNRGLRGYTF

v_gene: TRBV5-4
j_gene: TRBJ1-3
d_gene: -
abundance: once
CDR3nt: TGTGCCAGCAGCTTGGAGACAGGCGGAAACACCATATATTTT
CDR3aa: CASSLETGGNTIYF

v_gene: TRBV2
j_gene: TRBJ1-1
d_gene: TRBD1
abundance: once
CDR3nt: TGTGCCAGCGCAAATCAGGACAGGGGCACTGAAGCTTTCTTT
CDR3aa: CASANQDRGTEAFF

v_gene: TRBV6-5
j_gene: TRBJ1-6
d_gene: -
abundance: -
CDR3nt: TGTGCCAGCAGTTATAGCGGGGATACCTATAATTCACCCCTCCACTTT
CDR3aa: CASSYSGDTYNSPLHF

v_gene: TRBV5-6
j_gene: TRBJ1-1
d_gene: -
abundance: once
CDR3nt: TGTGCCAGCAGCTTGGGGACGGTGAACACTGAAGCTTTCTTT
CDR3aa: CASSLGTVNTEAFF

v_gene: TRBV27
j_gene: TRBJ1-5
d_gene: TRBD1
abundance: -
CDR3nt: TGTGCCAGCAGTTTAGGGACAGGGTATCAGCCCCAGCATTTT
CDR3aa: CASSLGTGYQPQHF

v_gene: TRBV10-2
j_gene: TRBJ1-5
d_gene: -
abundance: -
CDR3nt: TGCGCCAGCAGTACGACAGGTTTGTGGAATCAGCCCCAGCATTTT
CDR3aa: CASSTTGLWNQPQHF

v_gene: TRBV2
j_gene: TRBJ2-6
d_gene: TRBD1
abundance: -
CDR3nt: TGTGCCAGCAGGCCGGGACAGGGGAGGAATGGGGCCAACGTCCTGACTTTC
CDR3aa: CASRPGQGRNGANVLTF

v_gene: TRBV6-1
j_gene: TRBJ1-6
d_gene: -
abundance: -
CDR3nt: TGTGCCAGCAGTGTTAGCTCCTATAATTCACCCCTCCACTTT
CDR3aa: CASSVSSYNSPLHF

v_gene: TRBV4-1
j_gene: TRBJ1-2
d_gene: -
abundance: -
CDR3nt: TGCGCCAGCAGCCAACGCCAGTTCGGGTTCGGGGAAGCTTTCTATGGCTACACCTTC
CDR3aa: CASSQRQFGFGEAFYGYTF

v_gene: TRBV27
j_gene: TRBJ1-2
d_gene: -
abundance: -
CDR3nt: TGTGCCAGCAGTTTATTCCCGGGGAAGTTCTCTGGCTACACCTTC
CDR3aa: CASSLFPGKFSGYTF

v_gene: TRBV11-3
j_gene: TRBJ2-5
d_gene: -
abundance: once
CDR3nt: TGTGCTAGCGACTTGGGAGTGGATACGGGGCGAGAGACCCAGTACTTC
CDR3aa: CASDLGVDTGRETQYF

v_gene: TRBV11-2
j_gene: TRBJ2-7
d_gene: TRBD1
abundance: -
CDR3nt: TGTGCCAGCAGTTGGACAGGTCGGGGCGAGCAGTACTTC
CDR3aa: CASSWTGRGEQYF

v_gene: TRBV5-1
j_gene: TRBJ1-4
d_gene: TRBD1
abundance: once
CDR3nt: TGCGCCAGCAGCCTGGGACAGTCTAATGAAAAACTGTTTTTT
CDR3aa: CASSLGQSNEKLFF

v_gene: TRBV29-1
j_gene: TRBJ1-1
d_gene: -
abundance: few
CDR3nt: TGCAGCGTTCAACAGTTAAACACTGAAGCTTTCTTT
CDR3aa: CSVQQLNTEAFF

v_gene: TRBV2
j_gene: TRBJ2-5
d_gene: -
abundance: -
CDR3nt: TGTGCCAGCAGTGCGTACCAGGGTGGAGAGACCCAGTACTTC
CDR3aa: CASSAYQGGETQYF

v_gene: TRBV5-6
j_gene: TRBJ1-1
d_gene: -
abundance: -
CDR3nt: TGTGCCAGCAGCTTGAGGAGTGGGGTGATCATGAACACTGAAGCTTTCTTT
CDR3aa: CASSLRSGVIMNTEAFF

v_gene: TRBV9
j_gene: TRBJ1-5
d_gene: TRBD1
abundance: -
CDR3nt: TGTGCCAGCAGCTTAAGGGACAGGGGGTTGCCCCAGCATTTT
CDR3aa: CASSLRDRGLPQHF

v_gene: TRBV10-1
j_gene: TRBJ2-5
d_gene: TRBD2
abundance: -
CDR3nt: TGCGCCAGCAGTGGCGGGGGGAAGGGGATCCAAGAGACCCAGTACTTC
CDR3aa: CASSGGGKGIQETQYF

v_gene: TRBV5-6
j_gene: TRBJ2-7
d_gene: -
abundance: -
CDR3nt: TGTGCCAGCAGCTTGAGAAGTTCCTACGAGCAGTACTTC
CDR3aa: CASSLRSSYEQYF

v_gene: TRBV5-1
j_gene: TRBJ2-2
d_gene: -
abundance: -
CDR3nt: TGCGCCAGCAGCTTGGTATCGACGAACACCGGGGAGCTGTTTTTT
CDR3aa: CASSLVSTNTGELFF

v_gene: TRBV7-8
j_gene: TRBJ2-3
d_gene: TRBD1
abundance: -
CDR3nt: TGTGCCAGCAGCCCCCAGGGGGCCGCAACAGATACGCAGTATTTT
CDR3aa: CASSPQGAATDTQYF

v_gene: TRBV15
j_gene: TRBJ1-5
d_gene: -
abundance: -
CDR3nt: TGTGCCACCAGCAGAGACAGGGCCGGGCAGCCCCAGCATTTT
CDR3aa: CATSRDRAGQPQHF

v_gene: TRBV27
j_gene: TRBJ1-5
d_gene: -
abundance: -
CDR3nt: TGTGCCAGCAGACAAATCTATCGGGGTAATCAGCCCCAGCATTTT
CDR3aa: CASRQIYRGNQPQHF

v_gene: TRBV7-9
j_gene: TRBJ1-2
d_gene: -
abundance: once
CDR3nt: TGTGCCAGCAGCTCCCCGGGACTACCAGACTATGGCTACACCTTC
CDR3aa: CASSSPGLPDYGYTF

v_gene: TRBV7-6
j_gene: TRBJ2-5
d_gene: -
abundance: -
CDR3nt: TGTGCCAGCAGCTATGGGTATGGGCAAGAGACCCAGTACTTC
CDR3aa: CASSYGYGQETQYF

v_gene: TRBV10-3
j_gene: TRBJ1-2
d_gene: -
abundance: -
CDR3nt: TGTGCCATCAGTGGGATCTCTAACTATGGCTACACCTTC
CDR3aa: CAISGISNYGYTF

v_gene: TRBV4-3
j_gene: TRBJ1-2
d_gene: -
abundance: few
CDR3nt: TGCGCCAGCAGCCAAGCGGAAGGACAGAGGGGCTATGGCTACACCTTC
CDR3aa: CASSQAEGQRGYGYTF

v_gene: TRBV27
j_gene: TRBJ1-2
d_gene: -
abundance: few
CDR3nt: TGTGCCAGCAGTGCATCAAACAGAGGGTTCGGCTACACCTTC
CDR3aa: CASSASNRGFGYTF

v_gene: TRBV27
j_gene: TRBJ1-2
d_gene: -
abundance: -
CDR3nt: TGTGCCAGTAGGACCCCAGGTTTCTATGGCTACACCTTC
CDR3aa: CASRTPGFYGYTF

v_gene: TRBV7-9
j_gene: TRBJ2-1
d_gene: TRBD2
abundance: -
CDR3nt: TGTGCCAGCAGCTTTCGGACTAGCGAGAATGAGCAGTTCTTC
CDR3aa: CASSFRTSENEQFF

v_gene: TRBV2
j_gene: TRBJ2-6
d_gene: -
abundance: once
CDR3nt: TGTGCCAGCAGTGCCACGGCTGGGGCCAACGTCCTGACTTTC
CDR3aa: CASSATAGANVLTF

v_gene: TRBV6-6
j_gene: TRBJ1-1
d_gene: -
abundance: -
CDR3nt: TGTGCCAGCACCCAGTCCGGACGGGGGAACACTGAAGCTTTCTTT
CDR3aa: CASTQSGRGNTEAFF

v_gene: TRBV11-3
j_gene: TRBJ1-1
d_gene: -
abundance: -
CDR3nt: TGTGCCAGCACTATACCCCGGGGAACCGCCACTGAAGCTTTCTTT
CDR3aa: CASTIPRGTATEAFF

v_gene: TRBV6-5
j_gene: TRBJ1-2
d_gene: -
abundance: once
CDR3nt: TGTGCCAGCAGTTACTATGGGACACTCAATAACTATGGCTACACCTTC
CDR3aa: CASSYYGTLNNYGYTF

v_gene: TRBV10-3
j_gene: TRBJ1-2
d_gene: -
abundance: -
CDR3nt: TGTGCCATCAGTGAGGCTGATGTACAGGGTGGCTACACCTTC
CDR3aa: CAISEADVQGGYTF

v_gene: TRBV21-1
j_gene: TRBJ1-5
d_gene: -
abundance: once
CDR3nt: TGTGCCAGCAGCACCCGGGACAGGGGGCAGGGCAATCAGCCCCAGCATTTT
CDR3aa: CASSTRDRGQGNQPQHF

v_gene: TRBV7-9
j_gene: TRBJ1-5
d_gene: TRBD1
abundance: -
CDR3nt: TGTGCCAGCAGCCCTGGACGGACAGGGGGCCCGCCCCAGCATTTT
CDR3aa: CASSPGRTGGPPQHF

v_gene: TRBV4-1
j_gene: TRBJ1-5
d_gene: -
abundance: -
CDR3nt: TGCGCCAGCAGCCAAGTCACCAGAAATCAGCCCCAGCATTTT
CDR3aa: CASSQVTRNQPQHF

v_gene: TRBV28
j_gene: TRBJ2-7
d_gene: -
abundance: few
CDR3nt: TGTGCCAGCAGAGATACAGGTTTCTACGAGCAGTACTTC
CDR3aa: CASRDTGFYEQYF

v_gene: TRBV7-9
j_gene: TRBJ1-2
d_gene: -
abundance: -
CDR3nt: TGTGCCAGCAGCTTAGTAGTCACAGGACACTATGGCTACACCTTC
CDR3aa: CASSLVVTGHYGYTF

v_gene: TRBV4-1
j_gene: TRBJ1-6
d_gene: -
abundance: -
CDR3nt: TGCGCCAGCAGCCAACCTCAGGGGATTAATTCACCCCTCCACTTT
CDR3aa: CASSQPQGINSPLHF

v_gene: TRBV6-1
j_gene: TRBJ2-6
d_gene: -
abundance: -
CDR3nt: TGTGCCAGCAGTGAAGCTCGTCCTTCTGGGGCCAACGTCCTGACTTTC
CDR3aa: CASSEARPSGANVLTF

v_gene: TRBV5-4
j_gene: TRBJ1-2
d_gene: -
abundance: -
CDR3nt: TGTGCCAGCAGCTTTGAGGCTGGCTACACCTTC
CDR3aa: CASSFEAGYTF

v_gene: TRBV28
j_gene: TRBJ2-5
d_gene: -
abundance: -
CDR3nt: TGTGCCAGCAGTTTATCCCACGCGCACCAAGAGACCCAGTACTTC
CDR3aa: CASSLSHAHQETQYF

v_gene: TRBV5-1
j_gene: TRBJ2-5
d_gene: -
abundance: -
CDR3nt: TGCGCCAGCAGCCACCTAGAGCAAGAGACCCAGTACTTC
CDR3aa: CASSHLEQETQYF